The sequence of this T cell receptor beta chain was determined in a study of blood T cell repertoires in COVID-19. Study as a whole: There were acute and convalescent COVID-19 samples, and they came from the United States, Italy and Spain.

The CDR3 has 15 amino acids. V was pared by 1 base and J by 5 bases, with 6 bases of the junction left unmatched. Germline assignment: CDR1 SGHTA and CDR2 FQGNSA. In the study's own analysis: Amplification with reference gene primers provided the estimates of nucleated cell counts. Here immunoSEQ multiplex PCR was the method, and the copy in TCRdb shows in-frame clones only, minus some. The D gene and trimming were derived from the DNA, and the V and J assignments and clone size from that table. The repertoire holds 90,000 to 120,000 clones, 70% to 90% seen once, with 6.5% to 7% in the top ten. The TCR was taken from a man between 50 and 59 years old with active or convalescent COVID-19. The chain couples TRBV7-2 to TRBJ2-7; 9 bases map to TRBD2. Sequencing was carried out using peripheral blood. The CDR3 sequence is CASSLVSGRRNEQYF. The CDR3 DNA reads TGTGCCAGCAGCTTAGTTAGCGGGAGACGGAACGAGCAGTACTTC.